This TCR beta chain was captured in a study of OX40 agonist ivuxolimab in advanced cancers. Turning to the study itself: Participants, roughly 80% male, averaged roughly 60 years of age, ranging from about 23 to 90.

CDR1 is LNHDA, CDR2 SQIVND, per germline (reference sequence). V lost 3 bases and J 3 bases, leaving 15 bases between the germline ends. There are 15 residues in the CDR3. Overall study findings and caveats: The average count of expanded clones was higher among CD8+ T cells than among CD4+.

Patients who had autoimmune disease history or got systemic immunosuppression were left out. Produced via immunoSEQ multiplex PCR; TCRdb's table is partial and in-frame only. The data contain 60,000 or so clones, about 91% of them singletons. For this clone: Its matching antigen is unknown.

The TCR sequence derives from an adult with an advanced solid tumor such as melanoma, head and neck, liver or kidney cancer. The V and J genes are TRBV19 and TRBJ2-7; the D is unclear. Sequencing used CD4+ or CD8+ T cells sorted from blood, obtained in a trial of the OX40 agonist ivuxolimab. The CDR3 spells CASSIGPSLLYEQYF. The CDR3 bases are TGTGCCAGTAGTATTGGACCCAGCTTACTCTACGAGCAGTACTTC.